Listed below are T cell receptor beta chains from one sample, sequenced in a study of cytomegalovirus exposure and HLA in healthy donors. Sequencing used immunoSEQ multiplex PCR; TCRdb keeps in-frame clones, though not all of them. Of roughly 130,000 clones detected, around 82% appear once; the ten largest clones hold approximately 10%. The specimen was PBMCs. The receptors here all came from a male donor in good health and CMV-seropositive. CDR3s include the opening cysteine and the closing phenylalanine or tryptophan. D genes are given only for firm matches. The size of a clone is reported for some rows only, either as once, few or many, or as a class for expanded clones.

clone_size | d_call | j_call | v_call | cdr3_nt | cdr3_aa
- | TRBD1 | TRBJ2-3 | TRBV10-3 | TGTGCCATCAGTGACCCTCGGGCCGGGACAGGGGTGGATACGCAGTATTTT | CAISDPRAGTGVDTQYF
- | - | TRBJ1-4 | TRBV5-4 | TGTGCCAGCACCCGTGGCAGGGGTGATGAAAAACTGTTTTTT | CASTRGRGDEKLFF
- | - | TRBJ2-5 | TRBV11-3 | TGTGCCAGCAGCTTAGGACGGGAGCAAGAGACCCAGTACTTC | CASSLGREQETQYF
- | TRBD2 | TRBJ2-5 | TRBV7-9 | TGTGCCAGCAGCGGCTGGGGAGGGAAAGAGACCCAGTACTTC | CASSGWGGKETQYF
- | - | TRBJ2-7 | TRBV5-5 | TGTGCCAGCAGCCCGCGGCTTATAGGGGACTCCTACGAGCAGTACTTC | CASSPRLIGDSYEQYF
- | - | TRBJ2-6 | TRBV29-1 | TGCAGCGTTTTTGGATACTCTGGGGCCAACGGCCTGACTTTC | CSVFGYSGANGLTF
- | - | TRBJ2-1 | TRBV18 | TGTGCCAGCTCACCACCGATATCACAGAGCCCTAATGAGCAGTTCTTC | CASSPPISQSPNEQFF
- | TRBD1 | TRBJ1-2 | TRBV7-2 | TGTGCCAGCAGCTTAGCGCTTGGCCAGGGGGCCCTCATGGGCTACACCTTC | CASSLALGQGALMGYTF
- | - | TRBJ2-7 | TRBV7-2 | TGTGCCAGCAGCTTAGGGCAAGTTTCCTACGAGCAGTACTTC | CASSLGQVSYEQYF
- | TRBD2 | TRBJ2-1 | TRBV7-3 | TGTGCCAGCAGCTTGGGGGTAGCGGGTGGTGTCAATGAGCAGTTCTTC | CASSLGVAGGVNEQFF
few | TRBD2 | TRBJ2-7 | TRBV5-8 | TGTGCCAGCAGCTCGCCCCCGGGACTAAGGGTGTACGAGCAGTACTTC | CASSSPPGLRVYEQYF
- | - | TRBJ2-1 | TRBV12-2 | TGTGCAAGTCGCCCACAGGAGGTTGCGGGAGAATGGAATGAGCAGTTCTTC | CASRPQEVAGEWNEQFF
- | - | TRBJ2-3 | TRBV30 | TGTGCCTGGAGGGGGACTTCTGGCACAGATACGCAGTATTTT | CAWRGTSGTDTQYF
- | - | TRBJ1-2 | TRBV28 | TGTGCCAGCAGTTCCCCTAGAATCACGGATAGAAGTTATGGCTACACCTTC | CASSSPRITDRSYGYTF
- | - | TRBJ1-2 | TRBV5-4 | TGTGCCAGCAGCTTGGAGGCAGGGAGGAAAGATGGCTACACCTTC | CASSLEAGRKDGYTF
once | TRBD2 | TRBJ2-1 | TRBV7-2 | TGTGCCAGCAGCCTTAGCGGGCCCCAGTTCTTC | CASSLSGPQFF
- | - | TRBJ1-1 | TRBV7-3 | TGTGCCAGCAGCCGGACTGAAGCTTTCTTT | CASSRTEAFF
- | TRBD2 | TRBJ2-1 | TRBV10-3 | TGTGCCATCAGTGTTAACGGAGCGGGAGGGTACAATGAGCAGTTCTTC | CAISVNGAGGYNEQFF
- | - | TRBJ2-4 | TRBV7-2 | TGTGCCAGCAGCTTTCGGGGTCCGAACAGTCAGTACTTC | CASSFRGPNSQYF
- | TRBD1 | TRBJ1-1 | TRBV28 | TGTGCCAGCAGATCAGACAGGGAAGGGAGCACTGAAGCTTTCTTT | CASRSDREGSTEAFF
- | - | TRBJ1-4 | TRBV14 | TGTGCCAGCAGCCCCCATGGAGGCGGACTTAATGAAAAACTGTTTTTT | CASSPHGGGLNEKLFF
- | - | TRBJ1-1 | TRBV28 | TGTGCCAGCAGTTTACGGCGACAGAACACTGAAGCTTTCTTT | CASSLRRQNTEAFF
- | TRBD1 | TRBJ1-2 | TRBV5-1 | TGCGCCAGCAGTTCGACAGGGGCGGCTACTAACTATGGCTACACCTTC | CASSSTGAATNYGYTF
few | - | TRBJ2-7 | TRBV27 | TGTGCCAGCAGTTTATTGCCAGACAGCTCCTACGAGCAGTACTTC | CASSLLPDSSYEQYF
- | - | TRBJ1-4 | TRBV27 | TGTGCCAGCAGAGAGTCAGGGGCCCTTAATGAAAAACTGTTTTTT | CASRESGALNEKLFF
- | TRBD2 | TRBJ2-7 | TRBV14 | TGTGCCAGCAGCCAAGATGGGGGACTAGCCCTCGACGAGCAGTACTTC | CASSQDGGLALDEQYF
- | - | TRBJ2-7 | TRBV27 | TGTGCCAGCAAATCGGGGATTAGACTCTACGAGCAGTACTTC | CASKSGIRLYEQYF
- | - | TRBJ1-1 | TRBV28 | TGTGCCAGCAGTTCACTGCCCACTGAAGCTTTCTTT | CASSSLPTEAFF
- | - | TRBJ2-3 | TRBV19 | TGTGCCAGTAGTACCCTCAGGGGCGTCCTGGCAGATACGCAGTATTTT | CASSTLRGVLADTQYF
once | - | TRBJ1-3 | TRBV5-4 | TGTGCCAGCAGCTTGCGGAGCTCTGGAAACACCATATATTTT | CASSLRSSGNTIYF
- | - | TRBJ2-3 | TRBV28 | TGTGCCAGCAGTTTGGTGCGGTCTAGCACAGATACGCAGTATTTT | CASSLVRSSTDTQYF
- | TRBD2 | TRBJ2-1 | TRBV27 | TGTGCCAGCAGTCTCGGACTAGCGAATGAGCAGTTCTTC | CASSLGLANEQFF
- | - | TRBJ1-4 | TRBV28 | TGTGCCAGCAGTTTAAGTACAGGCCTGGGTGAAAAACTGTTTTTT | CASSLSTGLGEKLFF
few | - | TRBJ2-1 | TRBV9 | TGTGCCAGCAGCCTAGGAGGGCAGTACTACAATGAGCAGTTCTTC | CASSLGGQYYNEQFF
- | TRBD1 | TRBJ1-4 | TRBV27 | TGTGCCAGCAGGTCCCGGGACAGGACTAATGAAAAACTGTTTTTT | CASRSRDRTNEKLFF
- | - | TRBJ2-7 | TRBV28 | TGTGCCACCAGGCCGGGACAACGCTCCTACGAGCAGTACTTC | CATRPGQRSYEQYF
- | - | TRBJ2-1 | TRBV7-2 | TGTGCCAGCGTAGGGGGAGCGGGACGGGGTAACAATGAGCAGTTCTTC | CASVGGAGRGNNEQFF
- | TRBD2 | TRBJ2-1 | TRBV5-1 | TGCGCCAGCAGCTTGGATGGACTAGCACACTACAATGAGCAGTTCTTC | CASSLDGLAHYNEQFF
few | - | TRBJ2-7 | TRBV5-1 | TGCGCCAGCAGCTTAGGGGGAGCCGAAAGTGGGGAGCAGTACTTC | CASSLGGAESGEQYF
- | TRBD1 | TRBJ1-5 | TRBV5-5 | TGTGCCAGCAGCCGGACAGGGGGCTCGGATCAGCCCCAGCATTTT | CASSRTGGSDQPQHF
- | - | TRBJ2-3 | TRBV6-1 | TGTGCCAGCAGTCTCCCTGACGGGACAGATACGCAGTATTTT | CASSLPDGTDTQYF
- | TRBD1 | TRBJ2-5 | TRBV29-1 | TGCAGCGTTGAGGCAGGGGGCTTACAAGAGACCCAGTACTTC | CSVEAGGLQETQYF
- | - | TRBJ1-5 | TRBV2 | TGTGCCAGCAGGCGAACCCCTCCCCCCATGGTTCGAGAGCCCCAGCATTTT | CASRRTPPPMVREPQHF
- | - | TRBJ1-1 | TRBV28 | TGTGCCAGCAGTTTTCGGTCCGGGTACACTGAAGCTTTCTTT | CASSFRSGYTEAFF
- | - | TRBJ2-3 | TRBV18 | TGTGCCAGCTCACCCGAGTGGGATACGCAGTATTTT | CASSPEWDTQYF
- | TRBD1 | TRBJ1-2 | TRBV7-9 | TGTGCCAGCAGCCCGGGACAGGGGAACTATGGCTACACCTTC | CASSPGQGNYGYTF
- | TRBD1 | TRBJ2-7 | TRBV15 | TGTGCCACCAGCCGGGACAGGGGCTACGAGCAGTACTTC | CATSRDRGYEQYF
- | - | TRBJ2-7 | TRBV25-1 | TGTGCCAGCAGTGAAGGTCTAGAAGGCGGTGCCGAGCAGTACTTC | CASSEGLEGGAEQYF
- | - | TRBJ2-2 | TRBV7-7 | TGTGCTAGCAGTGCGGGTTCGAACACCGGGGAGCTGTTTTTT | CASSAGSNTGELFF
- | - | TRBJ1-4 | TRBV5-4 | TGTGCCAGCAGCACCGGCAGGGATGAAAAACTGTTTTTT | CASSTGRDEKLFF
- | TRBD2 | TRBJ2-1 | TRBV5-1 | TGCGCCAGCAGCCTGGGACTAGACTTTAGAGAGCAGTTCTTC | CASSLGLDFREQFF